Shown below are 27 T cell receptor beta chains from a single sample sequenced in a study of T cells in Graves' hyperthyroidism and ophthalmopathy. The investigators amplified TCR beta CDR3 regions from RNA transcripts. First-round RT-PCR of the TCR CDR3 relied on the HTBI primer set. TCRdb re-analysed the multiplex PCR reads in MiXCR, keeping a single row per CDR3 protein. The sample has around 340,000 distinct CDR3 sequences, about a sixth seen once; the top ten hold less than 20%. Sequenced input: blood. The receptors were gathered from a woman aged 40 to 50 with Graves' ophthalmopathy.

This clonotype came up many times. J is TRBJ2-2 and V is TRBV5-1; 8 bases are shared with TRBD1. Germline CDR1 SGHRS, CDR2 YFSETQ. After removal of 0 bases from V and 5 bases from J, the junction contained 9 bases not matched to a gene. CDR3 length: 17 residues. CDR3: CASSLGRGPIETGELFF. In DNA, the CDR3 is TGCGCCAGCAGCTTGGGCAGGGGGCCAATTGAGACCGGGGAGCTGTTTTTT.

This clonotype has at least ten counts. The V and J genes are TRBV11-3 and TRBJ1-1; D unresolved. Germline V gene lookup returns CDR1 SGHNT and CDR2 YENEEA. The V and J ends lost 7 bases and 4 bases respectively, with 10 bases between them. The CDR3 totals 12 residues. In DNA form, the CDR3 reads TGTGCCAGCAAAGGGAGGAGCACTGAAGCTTTCTTT. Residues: CASKGRSTEAFF.

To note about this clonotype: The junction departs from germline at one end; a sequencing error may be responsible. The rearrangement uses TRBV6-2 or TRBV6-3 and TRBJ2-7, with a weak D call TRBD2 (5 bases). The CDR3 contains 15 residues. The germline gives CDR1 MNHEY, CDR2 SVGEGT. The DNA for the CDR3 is TGCGCCAGCAGCCAAGATCAAAGACTCCTAGCTCAGCAGTACTTC. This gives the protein CASSQDQRLLAQQYF.

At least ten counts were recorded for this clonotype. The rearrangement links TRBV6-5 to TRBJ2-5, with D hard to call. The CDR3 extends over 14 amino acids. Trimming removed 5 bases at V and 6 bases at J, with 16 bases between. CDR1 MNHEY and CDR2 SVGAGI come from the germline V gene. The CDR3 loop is CASSRAGSGKTQYF. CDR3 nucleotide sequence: TGTGCCAGCAGTAGGGCAGGTAGTGGGAAGACCCAGTACTTC.

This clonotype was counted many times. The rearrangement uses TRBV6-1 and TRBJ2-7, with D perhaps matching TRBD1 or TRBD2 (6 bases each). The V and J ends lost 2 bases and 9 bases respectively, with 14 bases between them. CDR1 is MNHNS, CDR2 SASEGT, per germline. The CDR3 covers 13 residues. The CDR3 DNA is TGTGCCAGCAGTGAAAGGGACCCGGGGGCGCAGTACTTC. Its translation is CASSERDPGAQYF.

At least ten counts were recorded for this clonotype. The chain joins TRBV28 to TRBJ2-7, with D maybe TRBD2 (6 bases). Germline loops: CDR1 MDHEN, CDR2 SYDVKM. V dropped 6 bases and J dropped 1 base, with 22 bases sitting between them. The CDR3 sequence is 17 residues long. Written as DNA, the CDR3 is TGTGCCAGCAGCCTAGGAGTAGGGGACTCCACTTCCTACGAGCAGTACTTC. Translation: CASSLGVGDSTSYEQYF.

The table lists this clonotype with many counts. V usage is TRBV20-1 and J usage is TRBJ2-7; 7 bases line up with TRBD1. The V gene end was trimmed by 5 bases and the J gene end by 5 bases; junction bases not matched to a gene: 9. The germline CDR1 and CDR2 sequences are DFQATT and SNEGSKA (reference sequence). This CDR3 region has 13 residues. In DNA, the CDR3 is TGCAGTGCTGGCCAGGGGGTTCGGGACGAGCAGTACTTC. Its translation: CSAGQGVRDEQYF.

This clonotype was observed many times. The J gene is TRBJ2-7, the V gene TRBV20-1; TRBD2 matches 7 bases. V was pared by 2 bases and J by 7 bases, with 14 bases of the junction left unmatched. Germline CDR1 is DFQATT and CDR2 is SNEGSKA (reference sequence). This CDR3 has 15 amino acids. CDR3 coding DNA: TGCAGTGCTAGATTCTTGGCGGGAGATCGGGGAGAGCAGTACTTC. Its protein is CSARFLAGDRGEQYF.

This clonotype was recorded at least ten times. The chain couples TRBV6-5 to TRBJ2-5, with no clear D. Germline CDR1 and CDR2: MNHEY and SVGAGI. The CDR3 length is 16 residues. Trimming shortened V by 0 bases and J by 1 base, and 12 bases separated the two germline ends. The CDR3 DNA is TGTGCCAGCAGTTACTCGTTTTCTAGGGCCCAAGAGACCCAGTACTTC. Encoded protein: CASSYSFSRAQETQYF.

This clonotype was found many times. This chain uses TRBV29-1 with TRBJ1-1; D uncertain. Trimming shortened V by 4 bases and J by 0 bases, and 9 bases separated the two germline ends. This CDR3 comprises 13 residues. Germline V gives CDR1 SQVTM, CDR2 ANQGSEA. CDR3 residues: CSVGRTMNTEAFF. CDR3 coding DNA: TGCAGCGTTGGAAGGACCATGAACACTGAAGCTTTCTTT.

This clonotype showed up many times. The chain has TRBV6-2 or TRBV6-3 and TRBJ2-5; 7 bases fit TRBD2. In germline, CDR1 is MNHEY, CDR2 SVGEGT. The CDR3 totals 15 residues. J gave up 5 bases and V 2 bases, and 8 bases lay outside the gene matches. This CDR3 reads CASSYGAGVVETQYF. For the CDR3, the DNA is TGTGCCAGCAGTTACGGCGCGGGAGTGGTTGAGACCCAGTACTTC.

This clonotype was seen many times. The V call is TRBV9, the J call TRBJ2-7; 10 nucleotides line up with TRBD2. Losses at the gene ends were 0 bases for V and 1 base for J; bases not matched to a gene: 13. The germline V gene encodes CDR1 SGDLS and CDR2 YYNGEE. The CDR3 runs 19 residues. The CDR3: CASSVEGVDLAGVSYEQYF. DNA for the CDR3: TGTGCCAGCAGCGTAGAGGGGGTGGATCTAGCGGGAGTTTCCTACGAGCAGTACTTC.

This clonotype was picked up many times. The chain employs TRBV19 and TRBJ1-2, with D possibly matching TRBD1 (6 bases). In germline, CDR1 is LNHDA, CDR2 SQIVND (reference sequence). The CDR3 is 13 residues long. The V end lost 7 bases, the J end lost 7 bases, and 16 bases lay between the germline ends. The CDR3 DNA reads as TGTGCCAGTATGGGAACAGGGACTCGTGGCTACACCTTC. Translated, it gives CASMGTGTRGYTF.

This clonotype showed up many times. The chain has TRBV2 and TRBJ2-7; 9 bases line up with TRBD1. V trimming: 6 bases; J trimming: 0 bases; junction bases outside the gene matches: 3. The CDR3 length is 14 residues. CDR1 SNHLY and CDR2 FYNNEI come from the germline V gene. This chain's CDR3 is CASRRDRVSYEQYF. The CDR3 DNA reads TGTGCCAGCAGAAGGGACAGGGTCTCCTACGAGCAGTACTTC.

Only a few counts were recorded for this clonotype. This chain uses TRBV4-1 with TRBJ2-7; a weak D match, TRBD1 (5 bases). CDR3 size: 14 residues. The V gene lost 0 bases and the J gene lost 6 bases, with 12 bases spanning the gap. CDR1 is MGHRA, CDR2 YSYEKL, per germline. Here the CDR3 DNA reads TGCGCCAGCAGCCAAGATCCCAGGGCGGCCGAGCAGTACTTC. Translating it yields CASSQDPRAAEQYF.

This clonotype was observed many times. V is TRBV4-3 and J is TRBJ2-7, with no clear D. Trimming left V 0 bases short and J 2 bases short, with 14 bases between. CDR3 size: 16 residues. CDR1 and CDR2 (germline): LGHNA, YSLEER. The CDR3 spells CASSQDSTSPTYEQYF. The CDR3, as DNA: TGCGCCAGCAGCCAAGACTCCACCTCACCTACCTACGAGCAGTACTTC.

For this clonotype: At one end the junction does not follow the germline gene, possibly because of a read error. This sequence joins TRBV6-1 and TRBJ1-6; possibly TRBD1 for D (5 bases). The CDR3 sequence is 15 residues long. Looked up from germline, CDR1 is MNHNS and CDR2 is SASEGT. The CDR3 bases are TGTGCCAGCAGTCCACTGGGACCGGGAAATTCACCCCTCCACTTC. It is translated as CASSPLGPGNSPLHF.

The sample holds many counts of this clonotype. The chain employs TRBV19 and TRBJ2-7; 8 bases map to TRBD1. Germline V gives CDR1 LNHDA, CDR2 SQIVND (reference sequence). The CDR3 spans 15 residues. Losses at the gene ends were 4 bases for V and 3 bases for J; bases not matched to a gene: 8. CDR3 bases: TGTGCCAGTAGTAGAGGACAGGGACGGTTCTACGAGCAGTACTTC. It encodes CASSRGQGRFYEQYF.

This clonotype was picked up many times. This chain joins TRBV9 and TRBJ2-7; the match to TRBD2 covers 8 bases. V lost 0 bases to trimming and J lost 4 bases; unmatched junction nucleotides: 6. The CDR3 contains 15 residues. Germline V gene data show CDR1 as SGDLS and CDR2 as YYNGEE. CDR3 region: CASSVDGSGIYEQYF. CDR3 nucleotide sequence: TGTGCCAGCAGCGTAGATGGTAGCGGGATATACGAGCAGTACTTC.

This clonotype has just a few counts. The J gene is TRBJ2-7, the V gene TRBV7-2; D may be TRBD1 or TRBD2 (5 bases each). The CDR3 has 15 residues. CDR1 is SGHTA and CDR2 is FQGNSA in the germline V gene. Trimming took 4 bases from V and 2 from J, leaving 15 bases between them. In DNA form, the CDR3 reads TGTGCCAGCAGCTCTGGGACGGGTTCAACCTACGAGCAGTACTTC. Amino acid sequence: CASSSGTGSTYEQYF.

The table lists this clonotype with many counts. CDR3 region: CSVTGLAGSNTGELFF. The DNA for the CDR3 is TGCAGCGTAACCGGACTAGCGGGTTCGAACACCGGGGAGCTGTTTTTT. The chain employs TRBV29-1 and TRBJ2-2; 11 nucleotides line up with TRBD2. The junction had 6 bases not matched to a gene; V was cut back by 6 bases and J by 0 bases. The CDR3 totals 16 residues. Germline CDR1 reads SQVTM; CDR2 reads ANQGSEA.

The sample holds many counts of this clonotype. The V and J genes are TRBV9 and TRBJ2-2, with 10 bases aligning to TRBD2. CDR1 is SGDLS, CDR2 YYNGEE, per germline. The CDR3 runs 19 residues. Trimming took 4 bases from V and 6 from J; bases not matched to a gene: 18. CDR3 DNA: TGTGCCAGCAGCCCTAGGAAAATCAGCGGGAGGGGGATGGCCGGGGAGCTGTTTTTT. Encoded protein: CASSPRKISGRGMAGELFF. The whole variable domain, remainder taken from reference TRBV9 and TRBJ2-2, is DSGVTQTPKHLITATGQRVTLRCSPRSGDLSVYWYQQSLDQGLQFLIQYYNGEERAKGNILERFSAQQFPDLHSELNLSSLELGDSALYFCASSPRKISGRGMAGELFFGEGSRLTVL.

This chain's CDR3 is CASIGAGSYEQYF. CDR3 coding DNA: TGTGCCAGCATCGGAGCGGGTTCCTACGAGCAGTACTTC. The chain employs TRBV7-2 and TRBJ2-7, with a tentative D call TRBD2 (6 bases). Trimming removed 7 bases at V and 1 base at J, with 11 bases between. The germline V gene encodes CDR1 SGHTA and CDR2 FQGNSA. The CDR3 has 13 amino acids.

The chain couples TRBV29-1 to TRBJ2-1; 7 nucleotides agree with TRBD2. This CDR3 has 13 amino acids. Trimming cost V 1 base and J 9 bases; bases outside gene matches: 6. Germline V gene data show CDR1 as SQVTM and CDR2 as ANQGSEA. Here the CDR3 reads CSVEAGRRVEQFF. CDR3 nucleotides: TGCAGCGTTGAAGCCGGGAGGAGGGTTGAGCAGTTCTTC.

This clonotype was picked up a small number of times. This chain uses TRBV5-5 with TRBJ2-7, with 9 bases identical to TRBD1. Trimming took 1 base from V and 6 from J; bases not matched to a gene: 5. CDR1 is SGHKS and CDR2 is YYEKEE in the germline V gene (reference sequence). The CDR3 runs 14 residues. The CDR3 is CASSLWTGEREQYF. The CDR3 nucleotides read TGTGCCAGCAGCTTGTGGACAGGGGAACGCGAGCAGTACTTC.

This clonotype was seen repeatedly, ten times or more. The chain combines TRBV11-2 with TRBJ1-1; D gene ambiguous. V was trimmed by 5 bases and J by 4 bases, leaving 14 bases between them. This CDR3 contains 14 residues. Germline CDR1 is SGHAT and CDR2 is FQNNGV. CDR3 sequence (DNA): TGTGCCAGCAGCCAATGGGGTGTGGCCACTGAAGCTTTCTTT. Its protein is CASSQWGVATEAFF.

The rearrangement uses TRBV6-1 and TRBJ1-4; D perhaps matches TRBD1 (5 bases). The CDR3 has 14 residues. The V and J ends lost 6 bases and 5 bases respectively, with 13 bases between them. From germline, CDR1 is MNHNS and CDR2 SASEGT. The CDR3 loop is CASSAGGENEKLFF. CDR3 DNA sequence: TGTGCCAGCAGCGCCGGGGGGGAGAATGAAAAACTGTTTTTT.